The T cell receptor (beta chain) under discussion was sequenced for a study of blood T cell repertoires in COVID-19. Germline V gene data show CDR1 as LNHDA and CDR2 as SQIVND (reference sequence). Trimming removed 4 bases from V and 8 bases from J; junction bases left unmatched: 6. The CDR3 is 14 amino acids. Authors' data handling: Amplification of reference gene primers was used by the study to estimate nucleated cell counts. Generated by immunoSEQ multiplex PCR, the TCRdb table keeps only in-frame clones and is missing some. That table furnishes V, J and clone size, whereas the DNA furnished D and trimming. The table has about 150,000 clones, 65% to 90% seen once.

The chain combines TRBV19 with TRBJ1-5, with TRBD1 identical over 9 bases. This receptor was identified in a woman between 55 and 75 years old with COVID-19, enrolled during active disease. The specimen sequenced was peripheral blood. The CDR3 sequence is CASSTSQGAKPQHF. DNA of the CDR3: TGTGCCAGTAGTACGTCACAGGGGGCAAAGCCCCAGCATTTT.